The present T cell receptor (beta chain) was sequenced within a study of shared clonotypes between healthy human individuals. On the study more broadly: In total, the donors were a couple of women and a few men aged 18 to 49. Whole-study results and caveats: Sequencing depth was expected to affect clonotype sharing among donors. Non-shared clonotypes had lower generation probabilities than clonotypes shared by all four sorted-subset donors.

The germline V and J ends were trimmed by 4 bases and 4 bases, with 11 bases remaining between them. The CDR3 loop spans 13 amino acids. Germline CDR1 is SGHRS and CDR2 is YFSETQ. The protocol was immunoSEQ multiplex PCR, while the TCRdb copy is restricted to in-frame clones and leaves out a portion. The repertoire holds under 600,000 clones, with 95% to 98% as singletons. Positively selected for CCR7, the CD45RO-negative cells used as naive CD8 cells excluded terminally differentiated effector memory CD45RA+ cells. On this clone: Its matching antigen is unknown.

This TCR was sampled from a man younger than 40 in good health. The rearrangement joins TRBV5-1 to TRBJ1-1, with D unclear. Sequences were obtained from naive CD8+ T cells sorted from blood. The CDR3 coding sequence is TGCGCCAGCAGCGACCTCCCCAGCACTGAAGCTTTCTTT. Residues: CASSDLPSTEAFF.